A single sample gave rise to the 15 T cell receptor beta chains below, sequenced in a study of blood T cell repertoires in COVID-19. Some clones are missing from TCRdb's copy, which holds only in-frame ones; the method was immunoSEQ multiplex PCR. The sample has about 200,000 clones, over 75% seen once. Material for sequencing was peripheral blood. The receptor set was obtained from a woman aged 80 or over with active or convalescent COVID-19.

The chain links TRBV28 to TRBJ1-1; 7 nucleotides match TRBD1. V lost 5 bases and J lost 9; bases outside the gene matches: 12. The CDR3 consists of 14 residues. Per germline, CDR1 MDHEN and CDR2 SYDVKM. This CDR3 reads CASSETGAEEKAFF. The CDR3 coding sequence is TGTGCCAGCAGTGAAACAGGGGCCGAGGAGAAAGCTTTCTTT. Complete variable domain (other parts from reference TRBV28 and TRBJ1-1): DVKVTQSSRYLVKRTGEKVFLECVQDMDHENMFWYRQDPGLGLRLIYFSYDVKMKEKGDIPEGYSVSREKKERFSLILESASTNQTSMYLCASSETGAEEKAFFGQGTRLTVV.

This clone was observed a handful of times. The chain recombines TRBV2 with TRBJ1-1, with 11 bases matching TRBD1. CDR1 and CDR2 from the germline V gene are SNHLY and FYNNEI. CDR3 length: 14 amino acids. The V and J ends lost 9 bases and 5 bases, in that order; junction bases with no gene match: 8. The CDR3 reads CASRPGQGETEAFF. Here the CDR3 DNA reads TGTGCCAGTCGACCGGGACAGGGGGAAACTGAAGCTTTCTTT.

The chain is built from TRBV2 and TRBJ1-2; 9 positions agree with TRBD1. The CDR3 has 18 residues. The germline V gene encodes CDR1 SNHLY and CDR2 FYNNEI. V shed 8 bases, J shed 2 bases, and the junction held 18 bases outside the gene matches. The CDR3 is CASVSGQGFRGPNYGYTF. The CDR3 nucleotides read TGTGCCAGCGTTTCGGGACAGGGTTTTAGAGGGCCCAACTATGGCTACACCTTC.

J is TRBJ1-6 and V is TRBV7-2; weak D call: TRBD1 (6 bases). The length of the CDR3 is 16 residues. The V and J ends lost 5 bases and 6 bases respectively, with 17 bases between them. Germline V gene data show CDR1 as SGHTA and CDR2 as FQGNSA. Here the CDR3 reads CASSPVQGHRNSPLHF. In DNA form, the CDR3 reads TGTGCCAGCAGCCCCGTGCAGGGGCACCGTAATTCACCCCTCCACTTT.

CDR3 nucleotides: TGCGCCAGCAGTGAAGGAACAGGGGATGGAAAACTGTTTTTT. It encodes CASSEGTGDGKLFF. The V gene is TRBV10-1, the J gene TRBJ1-4, with TRBD1 matching over 7 bases. V shed 3 bases, J shed 10 bases, and the junction held 8 bases outside the gene matches. Germline values: CDR1 WNHNN, CDR2 SYGVQD (reference sequence). There are 14 residues in the CDR3.

Regarding this clone: One end of the junction does not line up with germline, which may come from a read error. The genes are TRBV6-1 and TRBJ1-6; weak D call: TRBD1 (5 bases). The CDR3 spans 16 residues. The germline V gene has CDR1 MNHNS and CDR2 SASEGT. The CDR3 here is CASSEGTTGYNSPLHF. The DNA for the CDR3 is TGTGCCAGCAGCGAAGGTACTACAGGATATAATTCACCCCTCCACTTT.

This chain joins TRBV10-2 and TRBJ1-3; D is undetermined. The CDR3 has 13 residues. The germline V gene encodes CDR1 WSHSY and CDR2 SAAADI. Trimming stripped 4 bases from V and 4 bases from J, with 8 bases between. The DNA of the CDR3 is TGCGCCAGCAGTGGCAACGGGGGAAACACCATATATTTT. This gives the protein CASSGNGGNTIYF.

The chain couples TRBV19 to TRBJ1-1; D call uncertain. Germline values: CDR1 LNHDA, CDR2 SQIVND (reference sequence). V was shortened by 3 bases and J by 0 bases, with 5 bases between the two germline ends. The CDR3 is 13 residues long. CDR3 protein: CASSIVMNTEAFF. CDR3 DNA: TGTGCCAGTAGTATTGTAATGAACACTGAAGCTTTCTTT.

V is TRBV2 and J is TRBJ2-5, with 9 nucleotides matching TRBD2. V shed 5 bases, J shed 2 bases, and the junction held 6 bases outside the gene matches. Germline-derived CDR1 and CDR2 are SNHLY and FYNNEI. The length of the CDR3 is 15 residues. The DNA of the CDR3 is TGTGCCAGCAGTTACCGACTAGCGGATCAAGAGACCCAGTACTTC. Translating it yields CASSYRLADQETQYF.

This clone has just a few counts. J is TRBJ2-2 and V is TRBV4-3, with D tentatively TRBD2 (5 bases). The CDR3 runs 16 residues. V shed 0 bases and J shed 8 bases, with 16 bases lying between them. The germline V gene encodes CDR1 LGHNA and CDR2 YSLEER. CDR3 loop: CASSQDLRGGGGELFF. Here the CDR3 DNA reads TGCGCCAGCAGCCAAGATCTCCGCGGAGGCGGGGGGGAGCTGTTTTTT.

This clone was observed a few times. The genes are TRBV20-1 and TRBJ1-1; D not resolved. The ends were cut back, 3 bases at V and 1 base at J, with 15 bases in the middle. Germline values: CDR1 DFQATT, CDR2 SNEGSKA (reference sequence). The CDR3 runs to 15 residues. For the CDR3, the DNA is TGCAGTGCTAGTTGGTTTCCGGCGGGGAACACTGAAGCTTTCTTT. This codes for CSASWFPAGNTEAFF.

This clone was observed once. This chain connects TRBV7-8 to TRBJ2-5; possibly TRBD2 for D (5 bases). CDR3 length: 16 residues. Trimming pared 2 bases from V and 5 bases from J, leaving 18 bases between. Germline lookup yields CDR1 SGHVS and CDR2 FQNEAQ. As DNA, the CDR3 is TGTGCCAGCAGCTTAATGGGAAGGACTGGTCTCGAGACCCAGTACTTC. This translates into CASSLMGRTGLETQYF.

This clone was recorded once. The rearrangement uses TRBV6-5 and TRBJ1-2, with D possibly matching TRBD1 (5 bases). Germline values: CDR1 MNHEY, CDR2 SVGAGI. The V end was cut by 4 bases, the J end by 3 bases, with 15 bases between. The CDR3 has 15 amino acids. The DNA for the CDR3 is TGTGCCAGCAGTTTTGGCCGTCAAGGGGACTATGGCTACACCTTC. This codes for CASSFGRQGDYGYTF.

As DNA, the CDR3 is TGTGCCAGCAGTTTACCCATCATAGCGGGGAGCACAGATACGCAGTATTTT. Protein product: CASSLPIIAGSTDTQYF. The chain employs TRBV28 and TRBJ2-3; 8 positions match TRBD2. This CDR3 spans 17 amino acids. J lost 0 bases, V lost 2 bases, and 7 bases had no gene match. Germline V gives CDR1 MDHEN, CDR2 SYDVKM.

The chain is built from TRBV4-2 and TRBJ2-5, with D possibly matching TRBD1 (5 bases). The V end lost 1 base, the J end lost 2 bases, and 14 bases lay between the germline ends. CDR1 and CDR2 (germline): LGHNA, YNFKEQ. This CDR3 is 16 amino acids long. In nucleotides, the CDR3 is TGTGCCAGCAGCCAAGCCTCGTTGGACATACAAGAGACCCAGTACTTC. As protein: CASSQASLDIQETQYF.